This TCR beta chain was sequenced during a study of T cell clonotyping in hematopoietic cell transplantation. Overall study findings and caveats: At the given depth, recipient repertoires were over 95% de novo clonotypes. Recipient TCR diversity dropped after transplant; expanded clonotypes rose from day 30 to 180. Cells were unsorted, so CD4 and CD8 contributions were not separated.

Germline V CDR1 and CDR2: SGHTS, YDEGEE. This CDR3 contains 15 residues. Trimming took 0 bases from V and 6 from J; bases not matched to a gene: 3. Assay: immunoSEQ multiplex PCR; the TCRdb copy retains only in-frame clones and omits some. The repertoire holds 14,000 or so clones, with around 98% as singletons. Blood collection times were about day -28 and days 30, 100, 180 posttransplant. With respect to this clone: Its antigen is undetermined.

The specimen comprised peripheral blood mononuclear cells, sampled 30 days after allogeneic stem cell transplant. The sequence came from a female patient aged 50-60 years who had an allogeneic stem cell transplant from an unrelated donor, so T cells may come from the graft donor. Some clones in this sample may be carry-over from other donors' samples. The V gene is TRBV5-8, the J gene TRBJ1-5; 10 bases line up with TRBD1. The CDR3 loop reads CASSLEGQGFQPQHF. DNA for the CDR3: TGTGCCAGCAGCTTGGAGGGACAGGGGTTTCAGCCCCAGCATTTT.